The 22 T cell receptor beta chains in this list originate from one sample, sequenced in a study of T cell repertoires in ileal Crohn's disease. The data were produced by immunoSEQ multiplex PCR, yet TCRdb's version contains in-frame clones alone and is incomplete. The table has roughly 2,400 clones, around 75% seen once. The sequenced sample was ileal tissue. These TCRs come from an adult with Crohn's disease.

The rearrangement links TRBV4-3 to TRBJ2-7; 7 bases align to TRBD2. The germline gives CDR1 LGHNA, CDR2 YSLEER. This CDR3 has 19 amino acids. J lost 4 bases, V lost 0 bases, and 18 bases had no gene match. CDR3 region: CASSQDRRWAGVPSYEQYF. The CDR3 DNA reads TGCGCCAGCAGCCAAGACCGGCGTTGGGCGGGAGTCCCTTCGTACGAGCAGTACTTC.

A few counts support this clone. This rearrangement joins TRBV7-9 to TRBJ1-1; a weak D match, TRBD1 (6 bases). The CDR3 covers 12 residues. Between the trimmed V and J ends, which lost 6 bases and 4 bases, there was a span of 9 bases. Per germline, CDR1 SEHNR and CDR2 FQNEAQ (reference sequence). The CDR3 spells CASRLGGTEAFF. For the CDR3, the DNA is TGTGCCAGCAGGCTAGGGGGCACTGAAGCTTTCTTT.

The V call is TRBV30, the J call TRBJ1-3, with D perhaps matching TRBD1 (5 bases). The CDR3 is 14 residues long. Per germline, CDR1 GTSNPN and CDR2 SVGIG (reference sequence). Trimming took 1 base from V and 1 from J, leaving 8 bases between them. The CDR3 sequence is CAWSGEGSGNTIYF. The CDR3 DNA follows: TGTGCCTGGAGTGGGGAGGGGTCTGGAAACACCATATATTTT.

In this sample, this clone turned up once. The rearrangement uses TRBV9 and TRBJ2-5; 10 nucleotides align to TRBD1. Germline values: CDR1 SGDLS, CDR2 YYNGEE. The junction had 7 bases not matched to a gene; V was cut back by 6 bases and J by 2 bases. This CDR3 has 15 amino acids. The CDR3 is CASNPGQGIQETQYF. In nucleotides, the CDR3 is TGTGCCAGCAACCCGGGACAGGGGATTCAAGAGACCCAGTACTTC.

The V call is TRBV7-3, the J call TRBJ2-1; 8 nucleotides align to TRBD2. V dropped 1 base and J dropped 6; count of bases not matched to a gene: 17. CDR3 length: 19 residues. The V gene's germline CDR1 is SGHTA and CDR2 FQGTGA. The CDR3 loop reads CASSLKRGPSGSKSNEQFF. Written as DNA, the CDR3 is TGTGCCAGCAGCTTAAAGAGGGGCCCCAGCGGGAGTAAATCCAATGAGCAGTTCTTC.

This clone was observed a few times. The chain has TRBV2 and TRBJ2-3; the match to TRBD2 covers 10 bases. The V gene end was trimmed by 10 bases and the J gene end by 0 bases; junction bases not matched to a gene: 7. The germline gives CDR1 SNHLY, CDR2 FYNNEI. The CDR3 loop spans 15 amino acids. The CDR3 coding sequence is TGTGCCACTAAGGGACTAGCGAGTAGCACAGATACGCAGTATTTT. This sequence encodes CATKGLASSTDTQYF.

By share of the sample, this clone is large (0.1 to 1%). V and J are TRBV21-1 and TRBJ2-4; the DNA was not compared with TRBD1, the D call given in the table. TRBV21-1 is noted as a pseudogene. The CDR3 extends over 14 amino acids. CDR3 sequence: CASSKTGAKNIQYF. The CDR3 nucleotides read TGTGCCAGCAGCAAGACAGGGGCCAAAAACATTCAGTACTTC.

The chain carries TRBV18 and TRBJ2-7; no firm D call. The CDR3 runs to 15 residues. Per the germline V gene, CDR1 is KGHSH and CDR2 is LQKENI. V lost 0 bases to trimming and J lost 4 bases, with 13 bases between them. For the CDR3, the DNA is TGTGCCAGCTCACCACCGGAACTATTTCATTACGAGCAGTACGTC. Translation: CASSPPELFHYEQYV.

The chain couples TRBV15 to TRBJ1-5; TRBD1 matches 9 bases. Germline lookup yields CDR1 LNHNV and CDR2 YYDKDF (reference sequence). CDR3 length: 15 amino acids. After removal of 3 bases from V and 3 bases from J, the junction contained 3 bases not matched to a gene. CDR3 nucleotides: TGTGCCACCAGCAGGGACAGGGGTCACAATCAGCCCCAGCATTTT. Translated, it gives CATSRDRGHNQPQHF. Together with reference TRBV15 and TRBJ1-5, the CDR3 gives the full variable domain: DAMVIQNPRYQVTQFGKPVTLSCSQTLNHNVMYWYQQKSSQAPKLLFHYYDKDFNNEADTPDNFQSRRPNTSFCFLDIRSPGLGDTAMYLCATSRDRGHNQPQHFGDGTRLSIL.

The CDR3 DNA follows: TGTGCCAGCAGCGCACTGAAAACAGGGGGCTGGGAGCTGTTTTTT. Residues: CASSALKTGGWELFF. V and J are TRBV5-6 and TRBJ2-2; 9 nucleotides align to TRBD1. Germline V gene sequence: CDR1 SGHDT, CDR2 YYEEEE. The CDR3 sequence is 15 residues long. V lost 4 bases to trimming and J lost 9 bases; unmatched junction nucleotides: 10.

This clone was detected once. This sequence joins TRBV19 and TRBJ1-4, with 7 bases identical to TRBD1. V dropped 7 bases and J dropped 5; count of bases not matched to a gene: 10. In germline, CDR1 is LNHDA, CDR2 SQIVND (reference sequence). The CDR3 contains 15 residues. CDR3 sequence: CASTDQGGENEKLFF. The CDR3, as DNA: TGTGCCAGTACCGATCAGGGGGGCGAGAATGAAAAACTGTTTTTT.

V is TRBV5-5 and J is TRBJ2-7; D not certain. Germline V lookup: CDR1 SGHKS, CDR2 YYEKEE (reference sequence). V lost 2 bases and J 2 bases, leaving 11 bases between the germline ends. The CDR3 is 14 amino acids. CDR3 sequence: CASSLARGAYEQYF. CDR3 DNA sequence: TGTGCCAGCAGCTTAGCCCGAGGTGCCTACGAGCAGTACTTC.

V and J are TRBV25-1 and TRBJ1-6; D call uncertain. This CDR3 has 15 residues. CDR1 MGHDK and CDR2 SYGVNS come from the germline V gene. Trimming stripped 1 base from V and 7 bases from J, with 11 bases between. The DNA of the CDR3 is TGTGCCAGCAGTGAATTTGCCGGAGGCAATTCACCCCTCCACTTT. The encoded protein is CASSEFAGGNSPLHF.

CDR3 sequence reads: CASSVGTPGDTQYF. CDR3 bases: TGTGCCAGCAGCGTAGGCACCCCAGGGGATACGCAGTATTTT. The chain couples TRBV9 to TRBJ2-3; D perhaps matches TRBD1 (5 bases). Trimming took 0 bases from V and 6 from J, leaving 11 bases between them. This CDR3 has 14 amino acids. The germline gives CDR1 SGDLS, CDR2 YYNGEE. Based on the CDR3 plus reference TRBV9 and TRBJ2-3, the full variable domain is DSGVTQTPKHLITATGQRVTLRCSPRSGDLSVYWYQQSLDQGLQFLIQYYNGEERAKGNILERFSAQQFPDLHSELNLSSLELGDSALYFCASSVGTPGDTQYFGPGTRLTVL.

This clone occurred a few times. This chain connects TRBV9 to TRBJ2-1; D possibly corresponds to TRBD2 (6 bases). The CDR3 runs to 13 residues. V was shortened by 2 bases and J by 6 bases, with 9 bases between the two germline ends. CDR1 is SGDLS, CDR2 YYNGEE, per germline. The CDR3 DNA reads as TGTGCCAGCAGCGTTGGGGGGACCAATGAGCAGTTCTTC. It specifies CASSVGGTNEQFF.

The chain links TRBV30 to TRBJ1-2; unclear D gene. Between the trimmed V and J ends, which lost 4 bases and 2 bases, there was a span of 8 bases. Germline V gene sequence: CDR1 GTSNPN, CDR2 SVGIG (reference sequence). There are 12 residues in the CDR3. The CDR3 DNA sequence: TGTGCCTGGATCGGGGAGAACTATGGCTACACCTTC. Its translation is CAWIGENYGYTF.

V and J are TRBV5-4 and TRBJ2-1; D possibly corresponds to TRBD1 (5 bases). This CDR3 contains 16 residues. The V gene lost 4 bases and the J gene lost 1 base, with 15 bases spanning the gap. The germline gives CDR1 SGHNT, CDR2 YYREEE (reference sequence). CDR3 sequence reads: CASSPKGAGSYNEQFF. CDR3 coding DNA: TGTGCCAGCAGCCCTAAAGGCGCAGGGTCCTACAATGAGCAGTTCTTC. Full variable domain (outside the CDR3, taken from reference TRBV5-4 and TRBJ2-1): ETGVTQSPTHLIKTRGQQVTLRCSSQSGHNTVSWYQQALGQGPQFIFQYYREEENGRGNFPPRFSGLQFPNYSSELNVNALELDDSALYLCASSPKGAGSYNEQFFGPGTRLTVL.

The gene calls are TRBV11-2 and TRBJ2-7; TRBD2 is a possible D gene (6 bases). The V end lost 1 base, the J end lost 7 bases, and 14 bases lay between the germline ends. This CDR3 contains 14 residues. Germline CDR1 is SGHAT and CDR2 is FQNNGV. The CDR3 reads CASSLVREMGEQYF. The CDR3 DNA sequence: TGTGCCAGCAGCTTAGTTCGGGAGATGGGGGAGCAGTACTTC. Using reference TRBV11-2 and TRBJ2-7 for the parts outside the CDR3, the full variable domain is EAGVAQSPRYKIIEKRQSVAFWCNPISGHATLYWYQQILGQGPKLLIQFQNNGVVDDSQLPKDRFSAERLKGVDSTLKIQPAKLEDSAVYLCASSLVREMGEQYFGPGTRLTVT.

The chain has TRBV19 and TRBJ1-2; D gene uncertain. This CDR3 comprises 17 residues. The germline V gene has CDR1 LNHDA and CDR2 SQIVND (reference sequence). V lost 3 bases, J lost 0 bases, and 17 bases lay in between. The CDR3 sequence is CASSIKMAIGPNYGYTF. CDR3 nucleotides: TGTGCCAGTAGTATCAAAATGGCCATTGGGCCTAACTATGGCTACACCTTC.

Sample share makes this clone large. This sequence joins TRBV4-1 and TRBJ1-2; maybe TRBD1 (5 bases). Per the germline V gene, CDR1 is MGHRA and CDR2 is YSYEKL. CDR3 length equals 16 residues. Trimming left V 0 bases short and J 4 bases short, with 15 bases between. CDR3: CASSQEPSQGGYGYTF. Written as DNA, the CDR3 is TGCGCCAGCAGCCAAGAGCCCTCCCAGGGCGGCTATGGCTACACCTTC.

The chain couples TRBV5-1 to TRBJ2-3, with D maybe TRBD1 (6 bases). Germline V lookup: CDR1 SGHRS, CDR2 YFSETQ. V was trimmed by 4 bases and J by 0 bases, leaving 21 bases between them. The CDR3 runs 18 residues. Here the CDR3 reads CASSLGTDSVGSTDTQYF. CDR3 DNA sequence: TGCGCCAGCAGCCTAGGGACGGACAGTGTGGGTAGCACAGATACGCAGTATTTT.

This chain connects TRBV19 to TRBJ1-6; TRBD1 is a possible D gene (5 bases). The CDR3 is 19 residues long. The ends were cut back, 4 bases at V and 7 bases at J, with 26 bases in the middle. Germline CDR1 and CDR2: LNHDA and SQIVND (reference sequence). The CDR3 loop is CASSNGDSFVLKRNSPLHF. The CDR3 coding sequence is TGTGCCAGTAGTAATGGGGACTCGTTTGTTCTAAAAAGGAATTCACCCCTCCACTTT.